This T cell receptor (beta chain) was sequenced for a study of shared clonotypes between healthy human individuals. In replicate PCRs of unsorted PBMC, about 320 ng DNA, roughly 31,000 T cell genomes, was used. Repertoires were generated with immunoSEQ multiplex PCR, while TCRdb's copy carries only in-frame clones and drops some. The sample records about 600,000 clones, roughly 79% being singletons. CDR3 length: 16 residues. V trimming: 6 bases; J trimming: 8 bases; junction bases outside the gene matches: 14. Per the germline V gene, CDR1 is SGHTA and CDR2 is FQGTGA. Sequencing was carried out using PBMCs. This receptor was identified in a woman aged 40-49 years in good health. Some clones in this sample may be carry-over from other donors' samples. The chain employs TRBV7-3 and TRBJ2-1; 9 bases match TRBD2. CDR3 sequence reads: CASSSESGLAIDEQFF. The CDR3 DNA sequence: TGTGCCAGCAGTTCCGAATCAGGACTAGCGATCGATGAGCAGTTCTTC.